Below, one T cell receptor beta chain is given with its context. Its target is unknown. A much larger clone lies one base from this, so it may be a read error. Time point specified: pre-sensitization, week 0. Described treatment: therapeutic diphenylcyclopropenone sensitization with weekly scalp DPC. Blood collection took place prior to placing each patch test. One entry per CDR3 protein, called by TCRdb with MiXCR from the RACE reads. Among 60,000 to 80,000 distinct CDR3 sequences, 6.5% to 8.5% were seen once, and the ten largest hold roughly 1.7%. This sample was included in a study of human T cells and chemical hapten exposure. Study-level points and caveats: There was no change with DPC sensitization in TCRs above 1 in 1000 frequency. Compared to controls, expanded TCRs made significantly more large clusters of similar CDR3s.

Here the sequenced sample was whole blood, taken in connection with sensitization to the hapten diphenylcyclopropenone (DPC). The TCR sequence derives from a woman in her 30s with alopecia areata. Some clones in this sample may be carry-over from other donors' samples.

The chain's CDR3 is CAGSPPFEGYTF. CDR3 nucleotide sequence: TGTGCCGGCAGCCCCCCCTTCGAGGGCTACACCTTC. The rearrangement links TRBV7-9 to TRBJ1-2; D is undetermined. Looked up from germline, CDR1 is SEHNR and CDR2 is FQNEAQ (reference sequence). The CDR3 totals 12 residues.